Below, 2 T cell receptor beta chains from the same sample are listed, as sequenced in a study of cytomegalovirus exposure and HLA in healthy donors. Use of 60 Vbeta and 13 Jbeta primers characterized the PCR. The table came from immunoSEQ multiplex PCR; TCRdb's copy has only in-frame clones and leaves some out. The sample lists 60,000 to 100,000 clones; about 79% were seen once. The sequencing input was PBMCs. Receptors were obtained from a male donor in good health and CMV-seropositive.

V gene TRBV10-2 combines with J gene TRBJ1-3, with D possibly TRBD1 on 6 matching bases. The V and J ends lost 7 bases and 4 bases respectively, with 14 bases between them. The CDR3 consists of 14 residues. Germline assignment: CDR1 WSHSY and CDR2 SAAADI. The CDR3 loop is CASKPAGTGNTIYF. The CDR3 DNA sequence: TGCGCCAGCAAGCCCGCAGGGACAGGAAACACCATATATTTT.

The rearrangement links TRBV7-9 to TRBJ2-5, with D maybe TRBD1 (6 bases). The V gene lost 5 bases and the J gene lost 13 bases, with 26 bases spanning the gap. The CDR3 spans 15 residues. The germline V gene encodes CDR1 SEHNR and CDR2 FQNEAQ (reference sequence). CDR3 DNA sequence: TGTGCCAGCAGCGACTGGACAGTAAAGGCCGATCGTGTGTACTTC. This sequence encodes CASSDWTVKADRVYF.